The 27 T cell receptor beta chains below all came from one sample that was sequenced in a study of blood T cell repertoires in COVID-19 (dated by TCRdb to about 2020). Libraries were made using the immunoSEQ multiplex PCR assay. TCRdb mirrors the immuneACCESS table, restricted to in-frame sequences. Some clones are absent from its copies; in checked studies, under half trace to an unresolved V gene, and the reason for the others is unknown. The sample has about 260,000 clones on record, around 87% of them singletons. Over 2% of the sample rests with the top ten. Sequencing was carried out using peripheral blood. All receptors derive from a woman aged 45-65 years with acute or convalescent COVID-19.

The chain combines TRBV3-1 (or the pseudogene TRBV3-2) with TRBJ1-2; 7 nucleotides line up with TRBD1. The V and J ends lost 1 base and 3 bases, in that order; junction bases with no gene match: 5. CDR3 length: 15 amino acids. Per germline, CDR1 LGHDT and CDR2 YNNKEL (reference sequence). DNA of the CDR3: TGTGCCAGCAGCCAAGCTTCCGACAGGGACTATGGCTACACCTTC. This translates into CASSQASDRDYGYTF.

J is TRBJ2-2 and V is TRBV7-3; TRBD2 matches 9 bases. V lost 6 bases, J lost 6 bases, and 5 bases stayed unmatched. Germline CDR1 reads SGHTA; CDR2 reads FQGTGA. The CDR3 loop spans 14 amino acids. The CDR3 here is CASSSGTSPGELFF. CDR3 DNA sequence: TGTGCCAGCAGTTCCGGGACTAGCCCCGGGGAGCTGTTTTTT.

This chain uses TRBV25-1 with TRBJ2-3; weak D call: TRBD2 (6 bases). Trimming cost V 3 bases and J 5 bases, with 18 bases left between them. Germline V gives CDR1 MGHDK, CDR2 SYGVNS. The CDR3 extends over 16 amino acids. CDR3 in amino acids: CASSDSRRLGGDTQYF. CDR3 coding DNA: TGTGCCAGCAGTGATTCCCGGCGGTTGGGGGGAGATACGCAGTATTTT.

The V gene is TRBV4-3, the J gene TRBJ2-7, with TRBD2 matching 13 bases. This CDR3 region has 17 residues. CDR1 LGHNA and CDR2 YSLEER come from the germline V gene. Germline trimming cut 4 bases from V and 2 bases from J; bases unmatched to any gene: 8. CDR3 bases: TGCGCCAGCAGCCGAGGACTAGCGGGAGCCCGGCCCTACGAGCAGTACTTC. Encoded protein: CASSRGLAGARPYEQYF.

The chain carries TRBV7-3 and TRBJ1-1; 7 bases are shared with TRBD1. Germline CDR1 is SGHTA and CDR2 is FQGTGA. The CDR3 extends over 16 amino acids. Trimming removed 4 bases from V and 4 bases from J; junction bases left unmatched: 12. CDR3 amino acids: CASSSADRGRPTEAFF. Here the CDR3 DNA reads TGTGCCAGCAGCTCTGCGGATAGGGGGCGACCCACTGAAGCTTTCTTT.

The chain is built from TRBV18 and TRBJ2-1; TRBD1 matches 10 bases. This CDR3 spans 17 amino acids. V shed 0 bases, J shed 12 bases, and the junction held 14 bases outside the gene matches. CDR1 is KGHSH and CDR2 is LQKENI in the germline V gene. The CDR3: CASSPPNSGTGAIVQFF. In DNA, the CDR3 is TGTGCCAGCTCACCACCGAACAGTGGGACAGGGGCAATTGTGCAGTTCTTC.

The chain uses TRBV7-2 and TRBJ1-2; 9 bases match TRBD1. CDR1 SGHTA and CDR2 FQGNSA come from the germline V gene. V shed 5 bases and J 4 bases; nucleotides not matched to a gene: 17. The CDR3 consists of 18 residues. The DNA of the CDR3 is TGTGCCAGCAGCCCCAGGCGCGGCGGGACAGGGAATTCCTATGGCTACACCTTC. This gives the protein CASSPRRGGTGNSYGYTF.

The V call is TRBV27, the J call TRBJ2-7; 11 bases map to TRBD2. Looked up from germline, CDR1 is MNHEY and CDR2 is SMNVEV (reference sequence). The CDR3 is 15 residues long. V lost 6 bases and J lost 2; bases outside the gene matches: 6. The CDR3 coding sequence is TGTGCCAGCAGCACAATAGCGGGAGGGACCTACGAGCAGTACTTC. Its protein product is CASSTIAGGTYEQYF.

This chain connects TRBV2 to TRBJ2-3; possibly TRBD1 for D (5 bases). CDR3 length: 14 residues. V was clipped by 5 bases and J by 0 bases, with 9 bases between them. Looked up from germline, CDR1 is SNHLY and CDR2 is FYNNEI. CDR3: CASSRQTSTDTQYF. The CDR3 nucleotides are TGTGCCAGCAGTCGACAGACTAGCACAGATACGCAGTATTTT.

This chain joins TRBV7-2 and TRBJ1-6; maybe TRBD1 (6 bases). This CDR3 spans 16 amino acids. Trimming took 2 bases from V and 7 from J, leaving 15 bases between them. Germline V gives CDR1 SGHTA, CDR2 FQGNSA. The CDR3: CASSLLGAQGNSPLHF. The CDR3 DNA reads TGTGCCAGCAGCTTATTGGGCGCACAGGGAAATTCACCCCTCCACTTT.

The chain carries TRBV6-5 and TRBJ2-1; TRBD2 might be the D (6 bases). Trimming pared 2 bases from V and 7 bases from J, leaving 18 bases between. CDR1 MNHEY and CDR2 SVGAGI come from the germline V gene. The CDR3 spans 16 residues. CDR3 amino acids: CASSYQPGASGNEQFF. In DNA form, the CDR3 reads TGTGCCAGCAGTTACCAGCCGGGAGCATCGGGAAATGAGCAGTTCTTC.

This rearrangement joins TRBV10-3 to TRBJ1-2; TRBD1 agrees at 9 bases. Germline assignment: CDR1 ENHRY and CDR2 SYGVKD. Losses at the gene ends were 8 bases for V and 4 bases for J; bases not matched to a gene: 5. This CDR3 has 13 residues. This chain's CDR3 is CAIGDRELYGYTF. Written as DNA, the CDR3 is TGTGCCATCGGGGACAGGGAACTCTATGGCTACACCTTC.

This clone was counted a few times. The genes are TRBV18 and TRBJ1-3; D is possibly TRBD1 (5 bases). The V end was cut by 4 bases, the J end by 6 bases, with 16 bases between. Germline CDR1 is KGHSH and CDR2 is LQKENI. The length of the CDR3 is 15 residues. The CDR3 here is CASSLQGILENTIYF. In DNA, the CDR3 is TGTGCCAGCTCACTCCAGGGTATACTCGAAAACACCATATATTTT.

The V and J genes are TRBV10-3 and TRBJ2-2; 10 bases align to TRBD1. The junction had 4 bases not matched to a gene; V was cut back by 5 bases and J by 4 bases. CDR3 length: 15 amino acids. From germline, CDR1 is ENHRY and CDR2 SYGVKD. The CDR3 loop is CAISRQGAPTGELFF. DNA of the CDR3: TGTGCCATCAGTCGACAGGGGGCGCCCACCGGGGAGCTGTTTTTT.

CDR3 DNA sequence: TGCGCCAGCAGCTTGGCCCGACAGGGCTGGAGAACGAGTGAAGCTTTCTTT. Translated, it gives CASSLARQGWRTSEAFF. V usage is TRBV5-1 and J usage is TRBJ1-1, with 7 nucleotides matching TRBD1. With V trimmed by 0 bases and J by 7 bases, 15 bases remained unmatched. Germline CDR1 SGHRS, CDR2 YFSETQ. The CDR3 sequence is 17 residues long.

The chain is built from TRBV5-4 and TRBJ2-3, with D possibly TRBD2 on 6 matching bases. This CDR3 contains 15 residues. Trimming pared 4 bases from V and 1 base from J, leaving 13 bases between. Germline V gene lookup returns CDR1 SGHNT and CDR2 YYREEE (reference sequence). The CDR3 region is CASSPASDRTDTQYF. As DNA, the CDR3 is TGTGCCAGCAGCCCAGCTAGCGACCGCACAGATACGCAGTATTTT.

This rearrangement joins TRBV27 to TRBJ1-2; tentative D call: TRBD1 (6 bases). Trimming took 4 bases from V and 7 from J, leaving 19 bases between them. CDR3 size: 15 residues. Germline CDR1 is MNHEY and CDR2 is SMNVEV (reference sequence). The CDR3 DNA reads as TGTGCCAGCAGTTACAACCGGGGGGCGCTTCTTGGCTACACCTTC. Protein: CASSYNRGALLGYTF.

This CDR3 is CASSFLAGFLYEQYF. The CDR3 DNA is TGTGCCAGCAGCTTTTTAGCGGGATTCCTCTACGAGCAGTACTTC. The V and J genes are TRBV7-9 and TRBJ2-7; 8 bases are a match to TRBD2. CDR3 length equals 15 residues. Germline V gene lookup returns CDR1 SEHNR and CDR2 FQNEAQ (reference sequence). With V trimmed by 3 bases and J by 3 bases, 7 bases remained unmatched.

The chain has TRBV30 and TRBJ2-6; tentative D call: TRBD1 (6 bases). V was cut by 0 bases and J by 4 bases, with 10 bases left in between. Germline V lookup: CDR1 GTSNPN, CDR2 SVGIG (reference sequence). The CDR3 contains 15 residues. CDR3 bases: TGTGCCTGGAGTGTATCAGGGGCGGGGGCCAACGTCCTGACTTTC. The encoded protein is CAWSVSGAGANVLTF.

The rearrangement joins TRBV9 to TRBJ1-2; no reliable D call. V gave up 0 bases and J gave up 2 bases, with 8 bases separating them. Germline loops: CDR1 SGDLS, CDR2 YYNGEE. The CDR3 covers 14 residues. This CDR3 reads CASSVGQVNYGYTF. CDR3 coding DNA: TGTGCCAGCAGCGTAGGGCAGGTGAACTATGGCTACACCTTC.

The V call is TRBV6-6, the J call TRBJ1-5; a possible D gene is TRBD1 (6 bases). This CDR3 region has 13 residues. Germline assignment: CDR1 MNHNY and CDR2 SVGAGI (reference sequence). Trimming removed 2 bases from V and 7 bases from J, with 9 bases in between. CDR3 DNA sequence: TGTGCCAGCAGTTACGGGGGCGGCCAGCCCCAGCATTTT. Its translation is CASSYGGGQPQHF.

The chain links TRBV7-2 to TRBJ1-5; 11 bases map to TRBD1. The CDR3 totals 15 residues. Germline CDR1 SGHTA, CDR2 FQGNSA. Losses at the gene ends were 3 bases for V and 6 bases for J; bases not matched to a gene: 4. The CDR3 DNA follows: TGTGCCAGCAGCTTCGCCGGGACAGGGGGTCAGCCCCAGCATTTT. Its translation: CASSFAGTGGQPQHF.

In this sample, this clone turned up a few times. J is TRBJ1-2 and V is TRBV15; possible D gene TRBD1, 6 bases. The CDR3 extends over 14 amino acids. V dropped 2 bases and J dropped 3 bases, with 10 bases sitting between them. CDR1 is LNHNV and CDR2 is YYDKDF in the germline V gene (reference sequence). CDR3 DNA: TGTGCCACCAGCAGACGGGACAAGTACTATGGCTACACCTTC. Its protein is CATSRRDKYYGYTF.

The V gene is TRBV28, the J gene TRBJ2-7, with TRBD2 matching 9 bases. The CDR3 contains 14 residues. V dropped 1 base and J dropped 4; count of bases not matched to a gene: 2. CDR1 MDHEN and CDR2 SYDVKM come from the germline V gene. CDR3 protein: CASSLFSGSYEQYF. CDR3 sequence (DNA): TGTGCCAGCAGTTTATTTAGCGGGAGTTACGAGCAGTACTTC.

This chain's CDR3 is CASSLATGSTDTQYF. CDR3 bases: TGCGCCAGCAGCTTGGCGACCGGGAGCACAGATACGCAGTATTTT. This chain connects TRBV5-1 to TRBJ2-3, with D uncertain. Trimming took 0 bases from V and 0 from J, leaving 8 bases between them. This CDR3 is built from 15 residues. Germline lookup yields CDR1 SGHRS and CDR2 YFSETQ.

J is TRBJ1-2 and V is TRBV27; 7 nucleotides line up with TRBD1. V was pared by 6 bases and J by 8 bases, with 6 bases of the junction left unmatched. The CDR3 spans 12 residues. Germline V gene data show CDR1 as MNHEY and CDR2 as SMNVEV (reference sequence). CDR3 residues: CASRGGQSGYTF. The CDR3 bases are TGTGCCAGCAGGGGGGGACAGTCGGGCTACACCTTC.

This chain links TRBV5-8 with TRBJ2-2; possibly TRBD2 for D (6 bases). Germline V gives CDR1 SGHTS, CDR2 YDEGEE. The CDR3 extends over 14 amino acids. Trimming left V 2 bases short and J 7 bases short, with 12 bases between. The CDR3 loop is CASSFGTGGGELFF. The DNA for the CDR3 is TGTGCCAGCAGCTTCGGGACTGGGGGCGGGGAGCTGTTTTTT. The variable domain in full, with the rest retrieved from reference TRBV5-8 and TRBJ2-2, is EAGVTQSPTHLIKTRGQQATLRCSPISGHTSVYWYQQALGLGLQFLLWYDEGEERNRGNFPPRFSGRQFPNYSSELNVNALELEDSALYLCASSFGTGGGELFFGEGSRLTVL.